This T cell receptor beta chain was captured in a study of PD-1 blockade in classical Hodgkin lymphoma. As to this clone: Its target is not known.

V was trimmed by 3 bases and J by 1 base, leaving 9 bases between them. The CDR3 is 13 amino acids. The germline V gene has CDR1 GTSNPN and CDR2 SVGIG (reference sequence). Sequencing used immunoSEQ multiplex PCR; TCRdb keeps in-frame clones, though not all of them. Of tens of thousands of clones listed, roughly 91% are singletons. Study-wide results and limits: Baseline diversity in complete responders resembled that of newly diagnosed patients.

Every patient was affected by relapse after autologous stem cell transplantation, while exposure to brentuximab vedotin was not uniform. Patients had relapsed/refractory classical Hodgkin lymphoma with complete response, partial response or progressive disease as best response. The material was peripheral blood mononuclear cells (PBMCs), obtained at baseline. This receptor was obtained from a human donor with classical Hodgkin lymphoma. J is TRBJ2-5 and V is TRBV30, with D hard to call. DNA for the CDR3: TGTGCCTGGAGCCCCCTGCTCCAAGAGACCCAGTACTTC. This encodes CAWSPLLQETQYF.